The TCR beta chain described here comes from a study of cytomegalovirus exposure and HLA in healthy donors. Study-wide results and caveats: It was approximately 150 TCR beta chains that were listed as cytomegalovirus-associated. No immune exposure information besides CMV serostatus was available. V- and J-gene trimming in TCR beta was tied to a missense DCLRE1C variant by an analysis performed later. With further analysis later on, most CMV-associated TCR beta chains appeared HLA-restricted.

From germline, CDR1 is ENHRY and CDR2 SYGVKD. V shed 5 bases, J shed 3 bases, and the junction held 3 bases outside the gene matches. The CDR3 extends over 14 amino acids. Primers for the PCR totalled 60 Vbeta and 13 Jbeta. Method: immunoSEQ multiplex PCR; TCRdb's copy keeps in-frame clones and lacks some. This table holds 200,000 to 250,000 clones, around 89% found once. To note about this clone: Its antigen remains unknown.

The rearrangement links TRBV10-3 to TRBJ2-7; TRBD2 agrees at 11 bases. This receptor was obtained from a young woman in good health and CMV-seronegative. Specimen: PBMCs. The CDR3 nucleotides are TGTGCCATCAGTCTAGCGGGAGGACGCTACGAGCAGTACTTC. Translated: CAISLAGGRYEQYF.